This TCR beta chain was sequenced in a study of blood T cell repertoires in COVID-19. This CDR3 is built from 14 residues. Trimming removed 5 bases from V and 4 bases from J; junction bases left unmatched: 6. Germline V CDR1 and CDR2: GTSNPN, SVGIG (reference sequence). The assay was immunoSEQ multiplex PCR, and TCRdb's table has in-frame clones only and misses some. The sample holds 250,000 to 400,000 clones, around 90% seen once. Sample: peripheral blood. J is TRBJ2-3 and V is TRBV30, with 10 bases that match TRBD2. This sequence was found in a woman in her twenties or thirties with COVID-19, enrolled during active disease. As DNA, the CDR3 is TGTGCCTGGGACTTAGCGGGGGGCGCAGATACGCAGTATTTT. Its translation is CAWDLAGGADTQYF. Using reference TRBV30 and TRBJ2-3 for the parts outside the CDR3, the full variable domain is SQTIHQWPATLVQPVGSPLSLECTVEGTSNPNLYWYRQAAGRGLQLLFYSVGIGQISSEVPQNLSASRPQDRQFILSSKKLLLSDSGFYLCAWDLAGGADTQYFGPGTRLTVL.